The rows below give T cell receptor beta chains drawn from one sample of a study of T-cell reconstitution after alpha-beta-depleted transplantation in children. TCRdb passed the PCR reads through MiXCR, listing each CDR3 protein once. The data contain 190,000 or so distinct CDR3 sequences, roughly 6.8% of them seen just once; the ten biggest clones take up approximately 2.9%. Sequencing was performed on PBMCs from the stem cell graft donor, taken from the stem cell graft. The receptors originated from a human donor who donated a stem cell graft to a child with Wiskott-Aldrich syndrome. Both conserved end residues are part of each CDR3. A D gene is named only where the DNA matches it firmly. Size tells how often a clone was seen (once, few, many) or the class of an expanded clone, and some rows leave it out.

V	D	size	J	DNA	CDR3
TRBV3-1	TRBD2	.	TRBJ2-1	TGTGCCAGCAGCCAAGAACGGACTAGCGGGGTAGAGCAGTTCTTC	CASSQERTSGVEQFF
TRBV29-1	TRBD2	many	TRBJ2-1	TGCAGCGCTGGCCTAGCGGGAGTTCGGAATGAGCAGTTCTTC	CSAGLAGVRNEQFF
TRBV6-5	.	many	TRBJ2-1	TGTGCCAGCAGTTACTCGGAGGGGAATGAGCAGTTCTTC	CASSYSEGNEQFF
TRBV29-1	.	many	TRBJ2-7	TGCAGCGTTGAAGGTACAGGAACCTACGAGCAGTACTTC	CSVEGTGTYEQYF
TRBV12-3/TRBV12-4	.	few	TRBJ2-2	TGTGCCAGCAGTTTAAACACATTCGGGGGGGAGCTGTTTTTT	CASSLNTFGGELFF
TRBV24-1	.	many	TRBJ2-1	TGTGCCACCAGTGACAGAGACTCGATAACCTACAATGAGCAGTTCTTC	CATSDRDSITYNEQFF
TRBV29-1	.	many	TRBJ2-7	TGCAGCGTCTCCCAGCGGGCGGCCTCCTACGAGCAGTACTTC	CSVSQRAASYEQYF
TRBV29-1	TRBD2	many	TRBJ2-3	TGCAGCGGCAATACCGGGACTAGCGGGAGTTGGGGCACAGATACGCAGTATTTT	CSGNTGTSGSWGTDTQYF
TRBV7-2	TRBD1	many	TRBJ2-7	TGTGCCAGCAGCTTAGTTCAGACAGGGGCTAACGAGCAGTACTTC	CASSLVQTGANEQYF
TRBV6-2/TRBV6-3	.	.	TRBJ2-1	TGTGCCAGCAGTTACTCAGCCGGGGGCTCCTACAATGAGCAGTTCTTC	CASSYSAGGSYNEQFF
TRBV4-3	.	many	TRBJ1-1	TGCGCCAGCAGCCAAGACACGGGGATTACTGAAGCTTTCTTT	CASSQDTGITEAFF
TRBV4-1	.	.	TRBJ1-5	TGCGCCAGCAGCCCGAGACAGGAGGTCAGCAATCAGCCCCAGCATTTT	CASSPRQEVSNQPQHF
TRBV14	.	few	TRBJ1-2	TGTGCCAGCAGCCAAAGACACTATGGTGGCTACACCTTC	CASSQRHYGGYTF
TRBV5-1	.	many	TRBJ1-2	TGCGCCAGCAGCTCCCCGGAGGTATGGAACTATGGCTACACCTTC	CASSSPEVWNYGYTF
TRBV7-9	TRBD2	many	TRBJ2-7	TGTGCCAGCAGCGAGCTAGCGGGAGCACATGACGAGCAGTACTTC	CASSELAGAHDEQYF
TRBV20-1	TRBD2	few	TRBJ2-7	TGCAGTGCTAGGGATGGACTAGCGGGAGGGCCCATCTACGAGCAGTACTTC	CSARDGLAGGPIYEQYF
TRBV29-1	.	many	TRBJ2-7	TGCAGCGTTGTCGTACTTTCCTACGAGCAGTACTTC	CSVVVLSYEQYF
TRBV12-3/TRBV12-4	.	many	TRBJ2-7	TGTGCCAGCAGTCCCCAAACGATCTACGAGCAGTACTTC	CASSPQTIYEQYF
TRBV2	.	.	TRBJ2-7	TGTGCCAGCACCCGAAGGGAGACATACTACGAGCAGTACTTC	CASTRRETYYEQYF
TRBV20-1	TRBD1	many	TRBJ2-5	TGCAGTGCTAGAGATTTCTCCCGACAGGGAGAGACCCAGTACTTC	CSARDFSRQGETQYF